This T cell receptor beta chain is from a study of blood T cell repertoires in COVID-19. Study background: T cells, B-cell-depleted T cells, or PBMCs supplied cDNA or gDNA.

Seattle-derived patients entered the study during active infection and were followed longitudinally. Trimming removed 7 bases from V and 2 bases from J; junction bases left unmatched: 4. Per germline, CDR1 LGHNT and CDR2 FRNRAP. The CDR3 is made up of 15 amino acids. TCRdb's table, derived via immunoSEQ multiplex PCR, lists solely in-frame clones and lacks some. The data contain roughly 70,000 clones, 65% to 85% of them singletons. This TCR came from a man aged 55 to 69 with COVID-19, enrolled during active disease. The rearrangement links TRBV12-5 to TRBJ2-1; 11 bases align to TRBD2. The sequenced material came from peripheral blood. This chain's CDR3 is CASVPGLAAYNEQFF. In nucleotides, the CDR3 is TGTGCTAGTGTCCCGGGACTAGCGGCCTACAATGAGCAGTTCTTC.